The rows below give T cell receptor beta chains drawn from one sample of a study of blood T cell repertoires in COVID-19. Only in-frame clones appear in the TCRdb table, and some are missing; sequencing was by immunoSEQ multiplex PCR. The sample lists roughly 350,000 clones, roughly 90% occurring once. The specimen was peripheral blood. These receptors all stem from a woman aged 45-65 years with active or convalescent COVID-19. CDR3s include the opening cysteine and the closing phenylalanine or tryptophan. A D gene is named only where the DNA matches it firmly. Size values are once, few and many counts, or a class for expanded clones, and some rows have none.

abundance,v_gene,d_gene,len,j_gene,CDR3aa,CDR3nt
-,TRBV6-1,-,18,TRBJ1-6,CASSERGGAGVVGSPLHF,TGTGCCAGCAGTGAACGGGGGGGGGCAGGAGTCGTAGGTTCACCCCTCCACTTT
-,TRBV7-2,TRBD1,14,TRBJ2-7,CASSRGGQAYEQYF,TGTGCCAGCAGCCGCGGAGGACAGGCCTACGAGCAGTACTTC
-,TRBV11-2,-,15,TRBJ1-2,CASSPRERANYGYTF,TGTGCCAGCAGCCCCCGGGAGAGGGCTAACTATGGCTACACCTTC
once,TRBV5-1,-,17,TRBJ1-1,CASNYLPGTQVNTEAFF,TGCGCCAGCAATTATTTACCGGGGACACAAGTGAACACTGAAGCTTTCTTT
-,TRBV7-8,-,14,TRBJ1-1,CASSARDLNTEAFF,TGTGCCAGCAGCGCCAGGGACTTGAACACTGAAGCTTTCTTT
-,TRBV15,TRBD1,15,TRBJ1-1,CATQGQAAKNTEAFF,TGTGCCACCCAAGGACAGGCCGCTAAGAACACTGAAGCTTTCTTT
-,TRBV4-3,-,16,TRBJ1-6,CASSQEWQYYNSPLHF,TGCGCCAGCAGCCAGGAGTGGCAGTACTATAATTCACCCCTCCACTTT
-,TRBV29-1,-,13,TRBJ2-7,CSAYFAISYEQYF,TGCAGTGCATACTTCGCAATCTCATACGAGCAGTACTTC
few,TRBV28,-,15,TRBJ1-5,CASSPYGQINQPQHF,TGTGCCAGCAGTCCATATGGACAGATCAATCAGCCCCAGCATTTT
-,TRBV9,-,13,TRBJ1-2,CASSVGASRAYTF,TGTGCCAGCAGCGTAGGAGCATCCCGTGCCTACACCTTC
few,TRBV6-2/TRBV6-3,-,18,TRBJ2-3,CASSHDLLSGRVTDTQYF,TGTGCCAGCAGCCATGACCTTTTGAGCGGGCGGGTTACAGATACGCAGTATTTT
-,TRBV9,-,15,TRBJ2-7,CASSLRGQSSYEQYF,TGTGCCAGCAGCCTTCGAGGTCAGAGCTCCTACGAGCAGTACTTC
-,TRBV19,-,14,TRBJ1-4,CASNKQGWSEKLFF,TGTGCCAGTAATAAACAGGGTTGGAGTGAAAAACTGTTTTTT
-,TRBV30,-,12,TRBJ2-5,CAWLGQQETQYF,TGTGCCTGGTTGGGCCAGCAAGAGACCCAGTACTTC
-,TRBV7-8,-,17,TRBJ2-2,CASSLPRTGMNTGELFF,TGTGCCAGCAGCTTACCCCGGACTGGCATGAACACCGGGGAGCTGTTTTTT
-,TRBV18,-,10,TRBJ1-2,CASSPRTVSF,TGTGCCAGCTCACCCCGGACAGTTAGCTTC
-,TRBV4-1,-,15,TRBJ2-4,CASRGVGGLINIQYF,TGCGCCAGCAGGGGAGTTGGAGGCCTAATAAACATTCAGTACTTC
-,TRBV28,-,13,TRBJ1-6,CASSFAGNSPLHF,TGTGCCAGCAGTTTTGCAGGGAATTCACCCCTCCACTTT
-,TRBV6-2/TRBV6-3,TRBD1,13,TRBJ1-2,CASSSTGLLGYTF,TGTGCCAGCAGTTCGACAGGGCTCTTAGGCTACACCTTC
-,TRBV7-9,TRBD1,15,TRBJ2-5,CASSLVQGGEETQYF,TGTGCCAGCAGCTTAGTACAGGGGGGAGAAGAGACCCAGTACTTC
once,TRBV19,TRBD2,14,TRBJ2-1,CASSIGTRVNEQFF,TGTGCCAGTAGTATTGGGACTAGGGTTAATGAGCAGTTCTTC
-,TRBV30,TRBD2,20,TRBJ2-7,CAWSGDEGLAGGEVAYEQYF,TGTGCCTGGAGTGGTGATGAAGGACTAGCGGGAGGAGAAGTTGCCTACGAGCAGTACTTC
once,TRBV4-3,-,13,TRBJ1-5,CASSQVRNGAQHF,TGCGCCAGCAGCCAAGTACGGAACGGAGCCCAGCATTTT
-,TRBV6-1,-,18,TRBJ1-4,CASSEAPRQSLLNEKLFF,TGTGCCAGCAGTGAAGCGCCAAGACAATCACTCCTTAATGAAAAACTGTTTTTT
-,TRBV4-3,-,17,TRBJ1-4,CASSQDRQSATNEKLFF,TGCGCCAGCAGCCAAGATCGACAGTCTGCAACTAATGAAAAACTGTTTTTT
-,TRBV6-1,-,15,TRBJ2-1,CASSERGASTIEQFF,TGTGCCAGCAGTGAACGGGGAGCCAGTACAATTGAGCAGTTCTTC
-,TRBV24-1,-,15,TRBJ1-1,CATSVHQTDNTEAFF,TGTGCCACCAGTGTCCACCAGACAGATAACACTGAAGCTTTCTTT
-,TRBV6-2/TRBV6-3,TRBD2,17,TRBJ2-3,CASSFGSGRVNPDTQYF,TGTGCCAGCAGTTTTGGTAGCGGGAGGGTGAATCCGGATACGCAGTATTTT
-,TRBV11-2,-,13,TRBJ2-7,CASSPTAGGEQYF,TGTGCCAGCAGCCCCACAGCCGGGGGCGAGCAGTACTTC
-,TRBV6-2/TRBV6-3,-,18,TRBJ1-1,CASSYPTQGGGILTEAFF,TGTGCCAGCAGTTACCCGACACAGGGAGGGGGGATTCTTACTGAAGCTTTCTTT
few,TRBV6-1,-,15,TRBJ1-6,CASSDREGKNSPLHF,TGTGCCAGCAGTGACAGGGAAGGGAAAAATTCACCCCTCCACTTT
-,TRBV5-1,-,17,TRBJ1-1,CASSPPRVGGGDTEAFF,TGCGCCAGCAGCCCGCCCCGGGTGGGTGGCGGGGACACTGAAGCTTTCTTT
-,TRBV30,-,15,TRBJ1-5,CAWSVADLSNQPQHF,TGTGCCTGGAGTGTGGCTGATCTTTCTAATCAGCCCCAGCATTTT
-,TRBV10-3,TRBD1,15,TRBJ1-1,CAISESPGQGLEAFF,TGTGCCATCAGTGAGTCCCCGGGACAGGGACTAGAAGCTTTCTTT
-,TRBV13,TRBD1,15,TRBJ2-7,CASSPTGTGAYEQYF,TGTGCCAGCAGTCCAACCGGGACAGGGGCCTACGAGCAGTACTTC
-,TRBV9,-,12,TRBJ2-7,CASSVGGAEQYF,TGTGCCAGCAGCGTTGGGGGGGCCGAGCAGTACTTC
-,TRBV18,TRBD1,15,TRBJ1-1,CASSPQGARNTEAFF,TGTGCCAGCTCACCACAGGGGGCGAGGAACACTGAAGCTTTCTTT
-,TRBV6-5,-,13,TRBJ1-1,CASSRGKNTEAFF,TGTGCCAGCAGCCGGGGTAAGAACACTGAAGCTTTCTTT
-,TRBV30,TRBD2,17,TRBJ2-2,CAWSVRLAGSFTGELFF,TGTGCCTGGAGTGTACGCCTAGCGGGAAGTTTTACCGGGGAGCTGTTTTTT
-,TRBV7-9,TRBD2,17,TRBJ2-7,CASSLDRTSGAAYEQYF,TGTGCCAGCAGCTTAGATCGGACTAGCGGGGCTGCCTACGAGCAGTACTTC
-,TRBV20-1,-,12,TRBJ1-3,CSASYTGNTIYF,TGCAGTGCTAGTTACACGGGAAACACCATATATTTT
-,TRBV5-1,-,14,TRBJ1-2,CASSPGQGNGGYTF,TGCGCCAGCAGCCCGGGGCAGGGGAACGGTGGCTACACCTTC
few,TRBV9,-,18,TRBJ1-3,CASSVGLQGEWSGNTIYF,TGTGCCAGCAGCGTAGGATTACAGGGAGAGTGGTCTGGAAACACCATATATTTT
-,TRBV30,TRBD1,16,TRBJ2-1,CAWTTGGARSYNEQFF,TGTGCCTGGACTACAGGGGGCGCGCGTTCCTACAATGAGCAGTTCTTC
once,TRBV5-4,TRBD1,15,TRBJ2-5,CASSWGQGIGETQYF,TGTGCCAGCAGCTGGGGACAGGGGATTGGAGAGACCCAGTACTTC
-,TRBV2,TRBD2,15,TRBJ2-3,CASTVERGITDTQYF,TGTGCCAGCACAGTAGAGCGGGGAATCACAGATACGCAGTATTTT
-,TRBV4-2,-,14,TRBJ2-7,CASSQDQASYEQYF,TGTGCCAGCAGCCAAGATCAGGCGTCCTACGAGCAGTACTTC
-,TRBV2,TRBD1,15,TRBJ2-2,CASRLQGAGTGELFF,TGTGCCAGCAGATTACAGGGGGCCGGGACCGGGGAGCTGTTTTTT
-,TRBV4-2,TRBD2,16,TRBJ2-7,CASSQEEAGGLYEQYF,TGTGCCAGCAGCCAAGAAGAAGCGGGAGGGCTGTACGAGCAGTACTTC
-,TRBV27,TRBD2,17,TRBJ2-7,CASCGFAGTTSYYEQYF,TGTGCCAGCTGCGGATTCGCCGGGACTACATCCTACTACGAGCAGTACTTC
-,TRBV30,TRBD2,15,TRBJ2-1,CAWGGLGGRRHEQFF,TGTGCCTGGGGAGGCCTTGGCGGGAGGAGACATGAGCAGTTCTTC
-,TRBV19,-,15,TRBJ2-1,CASSYNRGAYNEQFF,TGTGCCAGTAGTTATAACCGGGGGGCTTACAATGAGCAGTTCTTC
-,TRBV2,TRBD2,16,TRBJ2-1,CASSGQERGTYNEQFF,TGTGCCAGCAGTGGGCAGGAGCGGGGTACCTACAATGAGCAGTTCTTC
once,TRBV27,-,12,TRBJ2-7,CASSDPRGEQYF,TGTGCCAGCAGTGACCCTAGGGGCGAGCAGTACTTC
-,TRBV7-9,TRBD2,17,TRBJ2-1,CASSLAGTSGRPHEQFF,TGTGCCAGCAGCTTAGCCGGGACTAGCGGGAGACCACATGAGCAGTTCTTC
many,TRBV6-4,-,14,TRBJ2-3,CASSREGGTDTQYF,TGTGCCAGCAGCCGAGAGGGGGGCACAGATACGCAGTATTTT